The present entry profiles one TCR beta chain with its context. The repertoire was sequenced with immunoSEQ multiplex PCR; TCRdb's copy has only in-frame clones and lacks some. The table records about 140,000 clones, around 73% of them present only once. The data are from a study of blood T cell repertoires in COVID-19. Germline V CDR1 and CDR2: SGHRS, YFSETQ. The CDR3 consists of 18 residues. V lost 2 bases and J lost 5, with 20 bases in between. The specimen was PBMCs or T cells enriched from blood (not recorded which). The rearrangement joins TRBV5-1 to TRBJ1-6, with a weak D call TRBD1 (5 bases). The receptor's source is a woman aged 50 to 60 who had recovered from COVID-19. CDR3 sequence reads: CASSFMGERGTNNSPLHF. The CDR3 region has the DNA TGCGCCAGCAGCTTTATGGGAGAACGGGGGACTAATAATTCACCCCTCCACTTT.